The 22 T cell receptor beta chains below all came from one sample that was sequenced in a study of T cell responses to AZD1222 COVID-19 vaccine. Clones were sequenced by immunoSEQ multiplex PCR, and TCRdb holds only the in-frame ones, with some missing. The data hold over 150,000 clones, with 87% observed a single time. Material: peripheral blood, obtained on day 0 of AZD1222 vaccination. All receptors come from an adult in good health.

The chain employs TRBV6-5 and TRBJ1-4; unclear D gene. Germline CDR1 reads MNHEY; CDR2 reads SVGAGI. The CDR3 runs to 13 residues. Trimming cost V 5 bases and J 8 bases, with 12 bases left between them. The CDR3 reads CASSRTGWEKLFF. The CDR3 region has the DNA TGTGCCAGCAGTCGAACGGGATGGGAAAAACTGTTTTTT.

The V call is TRBV5-1, the J call TRBJ1-4, with D possibly matching TRBD1 (5 bases). Germline values: CDR1 SGHRS, CDR2 YFSETQ. The CDR3 has 15 amino acids. Trimming cost V 1 base and J 3 bases, with 10 bases left between them. CDR3 amino acids: CASSLYKGANEKLFF. CDR3 sequence (DNA): TGCGCCAGCAGCTTGTACAAAGGGGCTAATGAAAAACTGTTTTTT.

This clone showed up just once. The V gene is TRBV10-3, the J gene TRBJ1-2; 7 nucleotides align to TRBD1. The CDR3 covers 12 residues. Germline CDR1 and CDR2: ENHRY and SYGVKD. V trimming: 10 bases; J trimming: 4 bases; junction bases outside the gene matches: 6. CDR3 sequence reads: CATRGAAYGYTF. CDR3 sequence (DNA): TGTGCCACCAGGGGGGCCGCCTATGGCTACACCTTC.

The J gene is TRBJ1-5, the V gene TRBV7-2, with D possibly being TRBD1 (6 bases). Germline loops: CDR1 SGHTA, CDR2 FQGNSA. The CDR3 sequence is 13 residues long. Trimming removed 11 bases from V and 0 bases from J, with 11 bases in between. The CDR3 here is CASGANSNQPQHF. The DNA for the CDR3 is TGTGCCTCAGGGGCGAATAGCAATCAGCCCCAGCATTTT.

The chain has TRBV6-5 and TRBJ1-4; 7 positions agree with TRBD1. This CDR3 spans 15 amino acids. Per germline, CDR1 MNHEY and CDR2 SVGAGI. The junction had 7 bases not matched to a gene; V was cut back by 6 bases and J by 3 bases. The CDR3 nucleotides read TGTGCCAGCAGACGCGACAGGGCCTCTAATGAAAAACTGTTTTTT. It yields the protein CASRRDRASNEKLFF.

V usage is TRBV28 and J usage is TRBJ1-5; no firm D call. Germline V CDR1 and CDR2: MDHEN, SYDVKM. Trimming removed 5 bases from V and 5 bases from J, with 10 bases in between. CDR3 length equals 13 residues. The CDR3 loop is CASSPRTHQPQHF. CDR3 DNA sequence: TGTGCCAGCAGTCCACGCACCCATCAGCCCCAGCATTTT.

This clone appeared a few times. CDR3 nucleotide sequence: TGCGCCAGCAGCGGAGCGGGAGGCGAAAACATTCAGTACTTC. As protein: CASSGAGGENIQYF. This chain joins TRBV5-1 and TRBJ2-4; 9 bases align to TRBD2. The length of the CDR3 is 14 residues. Germline V gene data show CDR1 as SGHRS and CDR2 as YFSETQ. V trimming: 4 bases; J trimming: 5 bases; junction bases outside the gene matches: 4.

The gene calls are TRBV7-8 and TRBJ1-4; 7 bases fit TRBD1. This CDR3 comprises 13 residues. Germline values: CDR1 SGHVS, CDR2 FQNEAQ. With V trimmed by 3 bases and J by 7 bases, 2 bases remained unmatched. The chain's CDR3 is CASSFGTVEKLFF. CDR3 DNA sequence: TGTGCCAGCAGCTTTGGGACAGTTGAAAAACTGTTTTTT.

This chain links TRBV28 with TRBJ1-1, with a weak D call TRBD1 (5 bases). The CDR3 sequence is 15 residues long. Trimming left V 6 bases short and J 0 bases short, with 14 bases between. Germline assignment: CDR1 MDHEN and CDR2 SYDVKM. The CDR3 reads CASSLAGTLNTEAFF. The DNA of the CDR3 is TGTGCCAGCAGCCTCGCCGGGACGTTGAACACTGAAGCTTTCTTT.

This chain links TRBV7-2 with TRBJ1-2; a weak D match, TRBD1 (5 bases). V lost 1 base and J 4 bases, leaving 13 bases between the germline ends. CDR1 is SGHTA, CDR2 FQGNSA, per germline. CDR3 size: 15 residues. CDR3 amino acids: CASSLGLTGGYGYTF. The CDR3 DNA is TGTGCCAGCAGCTTAGGACTGACGGGGGGCTATGGCTACACCTTC.

The chain has TRBV2 and TRBJ1-1; weak D call: TRBD1 (6 bases). Germline V gene lookup returns CDR1 SNHLY and CDR2 FYNNEI. CDR3 length equals 14 residues. Deletions cut 6 bases from V and 0 bases from J, with 11 bases between. The CDR3 protein is CASRRGALNTEAFF. CDR3 bases: TGTGCCAGCAGACGGGGGGCCTTGAACACTGAAGCTTTCTTT.

The chain carries TRBV6-6 and TRBJ1-2, with 10 bases aligning to TRBD1. Germline V gives CDR1 MNHNY, CDR2 SVGAGI (reference sequence). J was trimmed by 2 bases and V by 0 bases; bases with no gene match: 3. The CDR3 is made up of 16 amino acids. The CDR3 coding sequence is TGTGCCAGCAGTTACTCGACGACAGGGGGCAACTATGGCTACACCTTC. Translated: CASSYSTTGGNYGYTF.

V is TRBV7-3 and J is TRBJ2-2; 7 nucleotides line up with TRBD1. The trim removed 4 bases at V and 5 bases at J, leaving 4 bases unmatched. Germline CDR1 reads SGHTA; CDR2 reads FQGTGA. The CDR3 is 14 residues long. The chain's CDR3 is CASSSYRGTGELFF. CDR3 in DNA: TGTGCCAGCAGCTCATACAGGGGTACCGGGGAGCTGTTTTTT.

The chain uses TRBV7-2 and TRBJ2-2; D unclear. Germline V gene lookup returns CDR1 SGHTA and CDR2 FQGNSA. V gave up 5 bases and J gave up 6 bases, with 16 bases separating them. CDR3 length: 15 amino acids. The DNA of the CDR3 is TGTGCCAGCAGCCGCTTATCTAAAGTACCCGGGGAGCTGTTTTTT. It yields the protein CASSRLSKVPGELFF.

This chain joins TRBV3-1 (or the pseudogene TRBV3-2) and TRBJ2-7, with D perhaps matching TRBD2 (6 bases). There are 16 residues in the CDR3. The V end lost 4 bases, the J end lost 2 bases, and 18 bases lay between the germline ends. Germline V CDR1 and CDR2: LGHDT, YNNKEL (reference sequence). Written as DNA, the CDR3 is TGTGCCAGCAGCCTAAACCCCCCACCGGGGGCCTACGAGCAGTACTTC. Amino acid sequence: CASSLNPPPGAYEQYF.

The chain is built from TRBV3-1 (or the pseudogene TRBV3-2) and TRBJ2-3, with 11 positions matching TRBD1. The CDR3 has 15 residues. V was pared by 4 bases and J by 8 bases, with 8 bases of the junction left unmatched. CDR1 is LGHDT, CDR2 YNNKEL, per germline (reference sequence). The chain's CDR3 is CASSPDGQGAGTQYF. Here the CDR3 DNA reads TGTGCCAGCAGCCCCGATGGACAGGGGGCTGGTACGCAGTATTTT.

This clone is a singleton in its sample. The rearrangement joins TRBV5-1 to TRBJ2-1; D not certain. Trimming took off 1 base at V and 6 bases at J, with 2 bases between the two ends. Per germline, CDR1 SGHRS and CDR2 YFSETQ. The CDR3 has 11 residues. DNA for the CDR3: TGCGCCAGCAGCTTGCGCAATGAGCAGTTCTTC. Its protein is CASSLRNEQFF.

The CDR3 spells CASSSAGTGATEAFF. Here the CDR3 DNA reads TGTGCCAGCAGTTCGGCCGGGACAGGGGCCACTGAAGCTTTCTTT. The chain joins TRBV6-2 or TRBV6-3 to TRBJ1-1, with 10 bases identical to TRBD1. The CDR3 is 15 residues long. With V trimmed by 4 bases and J by 4 bases, 6 bases remained unmatched. The germline CDR1 and CDR2 sequences are MNHEY and SVGEGT.

In the case of this clone: Compared with germline, one end of the junction differs, possibly owing to a read error. The chain carries TRBV6-1 and TRBJ2-3; the D is unclear. The germline V gene has CDR1 MNHNS and CDR2 SASEGT. The CDR3 runs to 13 residues. In DNA form, the CDR3 reads TGTGCCAGCTGTGAGGTGTTTTCGGATACGCAGTATTTT. Its translation: CASCEVFSDTQYF.

CDR3 nucleotide sequence: TGTGCCGGAAAAGAGGGTAGCACAGATACGCAGTATTTT. It yields the protein CAGKEGSTDTQYF. The chain combines TRBV28 with TRBJ2-3; a weak D match, TRBD2 (5 bases). The germline CDR1 and CDR2 sequences are MDHEN and SYDVKM. V lost 11 bases and J 0 bases, leaving 12 bases between the germline ends. The CDR3 is made up of 13 amino acids.

In its sample, this clone was seen once. This chain links TRBV5-6 with TRBJ1-6; D may be TRBD1 (5 bases). The V gene lost 0 bases and the J gene lost 6 bases, with 13 bases spanning the gap. CDR1 and CDR2 (germline): SGHDT, YYEEEE. CDR3 length: 16 amino acids. DNA for the CDR3: TGTGCCAGCAGCTTGGGCAGGGTTGCGCTTAATTCACCCCTCCACTTT. Translated: CASSLGRVALNSPLHF.

V is TRBV5-4 and J is TRBJ2-3; 11 nucleotides align to TRBD2. The trim removed 9 bases at V and 3 bases at J, leaving 3 bases unmatched. The CDR3 sequence is 13 residues long. Looked up from germline, CDR1 is SGHNT and CDR2 is YYREEE (reference sequence). CDR3 sequence (DNA): TGTGCCATTCCTAGCGGGAGGACAGATACGCAGTATTTT. As protein: CAIPSGRTDTQYF.